This T cell receptor beta chain was retrieved from a study of cytomegalovirus exposure and HLA in healthy donors. Points from the study as a whole: High specificity and sensitivity for cytomegalovirus status were reported for the classifier. TCR beta chains numbering roughly 150 were designated cytomegalovirus-associated. Roughly uniform sequencing depth across donors was assumed, possibly incorrectly.

PCR used 60 Vbeta primers and 13 Jbeta primers. The assay was immunoSEQ multiplex PCR, and TCRdb's table has in-frame clones only and misses some. The sample includes some 130,000 clones, around 9% of them seen just once. The CDR3 runs to 12 residues. V lost 7 bases and J lost 9; bases outside the gene matches: 5. The germline gives CDR1 SQVTM, CDR2 ANQGSEA. Details on this clone: The antigen remains undetermined.

The V gene is TRBV29-1, the J gene TRBJ2-1, with TRBD1 matching 11 bases. Sequenced sample: PBMCs. This clonotype was obtained from a woman in her forties in good health and CMV-seropositive. This chain's CDR3 is CSADRGQAEQFF. The DNA for the CDR3 is TGCAGCGCGGACAGGGGGCAGGCTGAGCAGTTCTTC.